This is a list of T cell receptor beta chains from one sample in a study of regulatory T cells in long-lasting Graves disease. TCRdb independently ran MiXCR on the multiplex PCR reads; one entry per CDR3 protein. Of about 400,000 distinct CDR3 sequences listed, approximately 16% are singletons. The same sample was also studied in work on T cells in Graves' hyperthyroidism and ophthalmopathy.

Sequencing was performed on peripheral blood mononuclear cells (PBMCs), taken at new diagnosis, from a patient treated with antithyroid drugs. The receptor set was obtained from a woman aged 40 to 55 with Graves disease. Both conserved end residues are part of each CDR3. A D gene is named only where the DNA matches it firmly. Only part of the rows carry a size: once, few, many, or a class if the clone is expanded.

TRBV28	many	TRBJ1-4	16	.	CASSFNRGATNEKLFF
TRBV30	many	TRBJ1-2	12	.	CAWSDNNYGYTF
TRBV4-2	many	TRBJ1-2	16	.	CASSQDRGFPVYGYTF
TRBV6-1	.	TRBJ2-1	14	.	CASSHDSSYNEQFF
TRBV27	few	TRBJ2-7	16	.	CASSPFIGTVGYEQYF
TRBV12-3/TRBV12-4	many	TRBJ1-1	12	.	CASSFLGTEAFF
TRBV19	.	TRBJ2-1	16	TRBD1	CASSISSWDRGNEQFF
TRBV11-3	.	TRBJ2-2	16	TRBD2	CASSRTSGANTGELFF
TRBV28	many	TRBJ2-5	15	TRBD2	CASLGLAGDSETQYF
TRBV28	.	TRBJ2-7	12	.	CACSFQRYEQYF
TRBV20-1	many	TRBJ2-1	13	.	CSARDSSRGEQFF
TRBV2	.	TRBJ1-2	13	TRBD1	CANRAGTGYGYTF
TRBV28	many	TRBJ1-1	14	.	CASSDRTVNTEAFF
TRBV19	.	TRBJ2-7	14	.	CASTLISGTYEQYF
TRBV7-2	many	TRBJ2-3	16	.	CASSGWDFLSTDTQYF
TRBV20-1	many	TRBJ2-3	15	TRBD2	CSARDSGTSTDTQYF
TRBV12-3/TRBV12-4	many	TRBJ2-5	12	.	CASSINQETQYF
TRBV6-5	many	TRBJ2-7	15	.	CASSYSVRLSYEQYF
TRBV11-3	many	TRBJ1-2	13	.	CASSYRGNYGYTF
TRBV6-2/TRBV6-3	many	TRBJ2-1	14	TRBD2	CASRSGSSGNEQFF
TRBV19	few	TRBJ2-7	13	.	CASSPASTYEQYF
TRBV24-1	.	TRBJ2-7	13	.	CATSDYNSYEQYF
TRBV11-1	few	TRBJ2-2	11	.	CASSHSGELFF
TRBV30	many	TRBJ1-1	13	.	CAWSGGRRTEAFF
TRBV12-5	few	TRBJ2-5	13	.	CASIPDSQETQYF
TRBV6-2/TRBV6-3	.	TRBJ2-1	17	TRBD2	CASTPGLAGGIYNEQFF